The subject of this entry is one T cell receptor beta chain. Each CDR3 protein gets one entry after TCRdb re-called the 5' RACE reads with MiXCR. Among fewer than 450,000 distinct CDR3 sequences listed, 28% were seen once. This sample is part of a study of identical twins' blood T cells. This CDR3 is built from 13 residues. V dropped 6 bases and J dropped 4 bases, with 12 bases sitting between them. Germline-derived CDR1 and CDR2 are MNHEY and SVGEGT. This TCR was recovered from a woman aged 18 to 55 in good health. V and J are TRBV6-2 or TRBV6-3 and TRBJ1-2, with D perhaps TRBD1 (5 bases). What was sequenced was PBMCs. The CDR3 reads CASSKGPIYGYTF. DNA of the CDR3: TGTGCCAGCAGCAAGGGACCGATCTATGGCTACACCTTC.